This T cell receptor (beta chain) was retrieved from a study of cytomegalovirus exposure and HLA in healthy donors. Overall study: Sequencing of 180 million or so T cells in an earlier analysis found 100 million to 140 million unique TCR beta sequences. Broader study findings: As a later analysis revealed, most CMV-associated TCR beta chains appeared HLA-restricted. Clonal expansion was found to be greater in HLA-associated TCR beta chains than in equally common others in a later analysis.

PCR involved 60 Vbeta and 13 Jbeta primers. Sequencing was performed with immunoSEQ multiplex PCR; in TCRdb, only in-frame clones are kept and a portion is missing. Among 120,000 to 150,000 clones listed, around 66% were seen once. Remarks on this clone: Its antigen remains unidentified.

The clonotype comes from a woman aged 25-40 years in good health and CMV-seropositive. The sequencing sample was made of PBMCs.

In DNA form, the CDR3 reads TGTGCCAGCAGTTTTGCAGGGGGGTCTGAAGCTTTCTTT. Residues: CASSFAGGSEAFF. This chain joins TRBV28 and TRBJ1-1, with TRBD1 matching 7 bases. The CDR3 covers 13 residues. J was trimmed by 6 bases and V by 3 bases; bases with no gene match: 4. Germline V gives CDR1 MDHEN, CDR2 SYDVKM.